This TCR beta chain was sequenced in a study of TIL therapy for anti-PD-1-resistant metastatic lung cancer. Germline V gene lookup returns CDR1 SQVTM and CDR2 ANQGSEA. The CDR3 loop spans 13 amino acids. The V end was cut by 7 bases, the J end by 0 bases, with 12 bases between. This clone was detected a few times. Different DNA sequences within this sample yield the same CDR3. Sequencing used immunoSEQ v3. TCRdb's table, derived via immunoSEQ multiplex PCR, lists solely in-frame clones and lacks some. The table lists around 33,000 clones, 60% to 80% of them singletons. Documented time point: pre-treatment sample, taken before nivolumab and TIL therapy.

V is TRBV29-1 and J is TRBJ1-1, with D maybe TRBD1 (6 bases). The TCR sequence derives from a woman aged 25-85 years with non-small cell lung cancer. Sequencing used blood, obtained at baseline. The CDR3 sequence: CSGTGHLNTEAFF. The CDR3 region has the DNA TGCAGCGGTACGGGACACTTGAACACTGAAGCTTTCTTT.